This T cell receptor (beta chain) was found in a study of blood T cell repertoires in COVID-19. Study as a whole: Acute and convalescent COVID-19 samples came from the United States, Italy and Spain. Sample material is recorded as cDNA or gDNA derived from T cells, B-cell-depleted T cells, or PBMCs.

Libraries were prepared by immunoSEQ multiplex PCR; TCRdb keeps only in-frame clonotypes and omits some of them. Here the sample spans approximately 250,000 clones, 80% to 90% being singletons. The CDR3 is 15 residues long. The V gene lost 2 bases and the J gene lost 6 bases, with 15 bases spanning the gap. Germline V lookup: CDR1 MRHNA, CDR2 SNTAGT. The clonotype originates from a man aged 30-40 years with acute COVID-19. The rearrangement joins TRBV6-4 to TRBJ2-3, with no clear D. Sequenced material: PBMCs or T cells enriched from blood (not recorded which). The CDR3 here is CASSDLGYYPDTQYF. The CDR3 bases are TGTGCCAGCAGTGACCTTGGCTACTACCCCGATACGCAGTATTTT.